The rows below give T cell receptor beta chains drawn from one sample of a study of T cell changes during pregnancy in multiple sclerosis. Repertoires were generated with immunoSEQ multiplex PCR, while TCRdb's copy carries only in-frame clones and drops some. Of around 26,000 clones listed, around nine tenths were seen once; the top ten hold 0.45% to 0.7%. This specimen was CD4+ T cells from peripheral blood mononuclear cells, taken in the first trimester of pregnancy. These receptor sequences come from a female donor in good health, enrolled as a control in a pregnancy study. Both conserved end residues are part of each CDR3. D genes are given only for firm matches. Rows give clone size only sometimes, using once, few, many, or a class for an expanded clone.

j_call d_call v_call clone_size cdr3_nt cdr3_aa
TRBJ2-7 NA TRBV28 NA TGTGCCAGCAGTCTCTATACCTACGAGCAGTACTTC CASSLYTYEQYF
TRBJ2-2 NA TRBV6-4 few TGTGCCAGCAGTGCCTCAATGGAGTCCGGGGAGCTGTTTTTT CASSASMESGELFF
TRBJ2-6 NA TRBV19 NA TGTGCCAGTAGTCCAGGGACACCAGGCTCTGGGGCCAACGTCCTGACTTTC CASSPGTPGSGANVLTF
TRBJ1-1 TRBD1 TRBV2 NA TGTGCCAGGACAGGGGTAGGGAACACTGAAGCTTTCTTT CARTGVGNTEAFF
TRBJ2-3 NA TRBV2 NA TGTGCCAGCAGGGACAACACAGATACGCAGTATTTT CASRDNTDTQYF
TRBJ2-2 NA TRBV19 NA TGTGCCAGTAGTATCGCGACTGTAGCGAACACCGGGGAGCTGTTTTTT CASSIATVANTGELFF
TRBJ1-1 NA TRBV7-3 NA TGTGCCAGCAGCCCAGGGGCAAACACTGAAGCTTTCTTT CASSPGANTEAFF
TRBJ2-3 NA TRBV7-2 NA TGTGCCAGCAGCTTATTTCAGTCCTTCCCCCTCACAGATACGCAGTATTTT CASSLFQSFPLTDTQYF
TRBJ2-1 TRBD1 TRBV7-2 NA TGTGCCAGCAGCCCTACTACAGGGGGCAACTACAATGAGCAGTTCTTC CASSPTTGGNYNEQFF
TRBJ2-5 TRBD2 TRBV7-3 once TGTGCCAGCAGCTTAACGACTAGCGGGCAGCAGTACTTC CASSLTTSGQQYF
TRBJ1-1 NA TRBV6-4 NA TGTGCCAGCAGCACAGGGTTGGACACTGAAGCTTTCTTT CASSTGLDTEAFF
TRBJ2-5 NA TRBV19 NA TGTGCCAGTAGCGGGGGACGGATGCAAGAGACCCAGTACTTC CASSGGRMQETQYF
TRBJ2-7 TRBD2 TRBV9 NA TGTGCCAGCAGCGAACAAGCGGGAGGCTCCTACGAGCAGTACTTC CASSEQAGGSYEQYF
TRBJ1-5 TRBD1 TRBV29-1 NA TGCAGCCCGGGACAGGGTTTAAATCAGCCCCAGCATTTT CSPGQGLNQPQHF
TRBJ1-2 TRBD1 TRBV15 once TGTGCCACCAGCGGAATCCCGAAGCCGACAGGGGAGGAGGGCTACACCTTC CATSGIPKPTGEEGYTF
TRBJ2-3 NA TRBV7-9 NA TGTGCCAGCAGCTTAGGGAGGAAAGTGGATACGCAGTATTTT CASSLGRKVDTQYF
TRBJ1-2 TRBD1 TRBV5-6 NA TGTGCCAGCAGTTCGCCGGGACAGGGGGCGATCGGCGGCTACACCTTC CASSSPGQGAIGGYTF
TRBJ1-2 TRBD1 TRBV27 NA TGTGCCAGCAGTTTATCGGGGGCCGGACAGGGCTTTGGCTACACCTTC CASSLSGAGQGFGYTF
TRBJ1-2 TRBD1 TRBV19 NA TGTGCCAGTAGTTGGGGACAGGGGGCGATTCCCTATGGCTACACCTTC CASSWGQGAIPYGYTF
TRBJ1-4 NA TRBV28 NA TGTGCCAGCAGCCCCGACAGGTTTGGAGAAAAACTGTTTTTT CASSPDRFGEKLFF
TRBJ2-5 TRBD1 TRBV18 NA TGTGCCAGCTCACCGTTGGGACAGGGCCTCCAAGAGACCCAGTACTTC CASSPLGQGLQETQYF
TRBJ1-1 TRBD1 TRBV2 once TGTGCCAGCAGTGAAGGGACAGGGTGGAACACTGAAGCTTTCTTT CASSEGTGWNTEAFF
TRBJ2-3 TRBD1 TRBV5-4 NA TGTGCCAGCAGCTTGGCGAGACAGGGGGCTGCAGATACGCAGTATTTT CASSLARQGAADTQYF
TRBJ1-2 NA TRBV2 once TGTGCCAGCACCCTGAGGGAGGGCGCATATGGCTACACCTTC CASTLREGAYGYTF
TRBJ1-2 NA TRBV18 once TGTGCCAGCTCACCAAGTTTCGGGGAAATGGACTATGGCTACACCTTC CASSPSFGEMDYGYTF
TRBJ2-2 TRBD1 TRBV9 NA TGTGCCAGCAGGGGACAGGTGAACACCGGGGAGCTGTTTTTT CASRGQVNTGELFF
TRBJ2-5 TRBD1 TRBV5-1 NA TGCGCCAGCAGCCCCGACAGGGTTGAGACCCAGTACTTC CASSPDRVETQYF
TRBJ2-5 NA TRBV1 once TGCACCAGCATCCAAGGCGGGACTAGCGCGGGAGATCGAGAGACCCAGTACTTC CTSIQGGTSAGDRETQYF
TRBJ2-1 TRBD2 TRBV28 NA TGTGCCAGCAGCCCGGCGGGGGGCCTAAAATACAATGAGCAGTTCTTC CASSPAGGLKYNEQFF
TRBJ1-2 NA TRBV29-1 NA TGCAGCGTAACAGCTAACTATGGCTACACCTTC CSVTANYGYTF
TRBJ2-1 TRBD2 TRBV5-1 NA TGCGCCAGTAGTGAGGCTAGCGGCTACAATGAGCAGTTCTTC CASSEASGYNEQFF
TRBJ2-7 NA TRBV6-5 NA TGTGCCAGCAGCTGGACAGAGGGGGGGACCTACGAGCAGTACTTC CASSWTEGGTYEQYF
TRBJ2-5 TRBD2 TRBV7-3 once TGTGCCAGCAGCCTCGGGACTAGCGGGGCCAGAGGCGAGGAGACCCAGTACTTC CASSLGTSGARGEETQYF
TRBJ1-5 NA TRBV6-1 NA TGTGCCAGCAGTGAAAAGGGGAATCAGCCCCAGCATTTT CASSEKGNQPQHF
TRBJ2-7 TRBD1 TRBV5-4 once TGTGCCAGCAGCTTGGGGGCGACAGGGACCATCTCCTACGAGCAGTACTTC CASSLGATGTISYEQYF
TRBJ2-3 TRBD2 TRBV7-2 NA TGTGCCAGCAGCCGACGGGGACTAGCGAATACAGATACGCAGTATTTT CASSRRGLANTDTQYF
TRBJ2-5 TRBD2 TRBV6-1 NA TGTGCCAGCAGTGCTTTTCCGGGACTAGCGGGAGGGCGAGAGACCCAGTACTTC CASSAFPGLAGGRETQYF
TRBJ1-2 NA TRBV28 NA TGTGCCAGCACCCAACACGGGGGAGGTCTCTACACCTTC CASTQHGGGLYTF
TRBJ2-1 TRBD2 TRBV7-9 NA TGTGCCAGCAGCCGAGAGGTTTTAGCGGGAAATGAGCAGTTCTTC CASSREVLAGNEQFF
TRBJ2-4 NA TRBV6-5 NA TGTGCCAGCACTCGGCGGAATACCAAAAACATTCAGTACTTC CASTRRNTKNIQYF
TRBJ2-2 NA TRBV4-2 NA TGTGCCAGCAGCCAAACTCCCTCGGGGTCGAACACCGGGGAGCTGTTTTTT CASSQTPSGSNTGELFF
TRBJ2-7 NA TRBV2 NA TGTGCCAGCAGTGAACCCTTTTCCTACGAGCAGTACTTC CASSEPFSYEQYF
TRBJ2-5 NA TRBV6-6 NA TGTGCCAGCCGGACTTTCCAAGAGACCCAGTACTTC CASRTFQETQYF
TRBJ2-2 NA TRBV5-5 NA TGTGCCAGCAGCTTCCCCTCAGGGGGGGAGCTGTTTTTT CASSFPSGGELFF
TRBJ2-3 TRBD1 TRBV29-1 NA TGCAGCGTTGACCTCGACAGGGCGGAGGCAGATACGCAGTATTTT CSVDLDRAEADTQYF
TRBJ1-5 NA TRBV7-9 NA TGTGCCAGCAGCGTGACAGGAAGCAATCAGCCCCAGCATTTT CASSVTGSNQPQHF
TRBJ1-1 NA TRBV5-1 NA TGCGCCAGCAGCTTGGCCCCGGGGAACACTGAAGCTTTCTTT CASSLAPGNTEAFF
TRBJ1-2 TRBD1 TRBV7-6 NA TGTGCCAGCAGCCCGACAGGGGGCTATGGCTACACCTTC CASSPTGGYGYTF
TRBJ2-7 TRBD1 TRBV6-6 NA TGTGCCAGCAGCCGACAGGGGACCTACGAGCAGTACTTC CASSRQGTYEQYF
TRBJ1-4 NA TRBV30 NA TGTGCCTGGACAGGGTCCGGCGAGAAACTGTTTTTT CAWTGSGEKLFF
TRBJ2-1 NA TRBV7-2 NA TGTGCCAGCAGCCCCCCCGGGACTCCCAGAAATGAGCAGTTCTTC CASSPPGTPRNEQFF
TRBJ2-7 NA TRBV7-2 NA TGTGCCAGCAGCTTAGGAGGGACATTTACCACGGGGCAGTACTTC CASSLGGTFTTGQYF